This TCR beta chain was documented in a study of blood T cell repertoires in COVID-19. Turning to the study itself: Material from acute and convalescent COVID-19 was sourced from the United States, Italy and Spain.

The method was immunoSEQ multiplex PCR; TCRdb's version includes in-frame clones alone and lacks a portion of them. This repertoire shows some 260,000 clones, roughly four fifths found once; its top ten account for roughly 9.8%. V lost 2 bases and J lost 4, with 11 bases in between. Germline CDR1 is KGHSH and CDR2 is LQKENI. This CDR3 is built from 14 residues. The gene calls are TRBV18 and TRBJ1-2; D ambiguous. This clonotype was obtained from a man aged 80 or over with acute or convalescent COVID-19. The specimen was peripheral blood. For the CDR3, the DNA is TGTGCCAGCTCACCAAACGGCGGTCCCTATGGCTACACCTTC. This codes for CASSPNGGPYGYTF.